Listed here is a single T cell receptor (beta chain). There is no known antigen for this receptor. No much larger clone exists at a distance of one base, and base qualities are not known. The donors were included in the validation cohort of 120 subjects, a group kept apart from the roughly 730-subject first cohort. The sample originates from a study of cytomegalovirus exposure and HLA in healthy donors (dated 2017 in TCRdb). The study in broad terms: According to a later analysis, one platform produced both the roughly 130 validation repertoires and the 700 or so repertoires of the first cohort. To predict cytomegalovirus infection status, the study combined high-throughput TCR immunosequencing, statistical association of individual TCRs with disease status, and machine learning. Besides the first cohort of around 700 subjects, a separate validation cohort made up of 120 different subjects was used. The study aimed to test whether signatures of past pathogen exposure could be identified by cataloging public T cell receptors. Study-wide findings and limitations: According to the authors, the approach could potentially be generalized to other disease states and immunological phenotypes. In vitro tests confirmed that a few of the cytomegalovirus-associated TCR beta chains recognize cytomegalovirus antigens. A later analysis found that TCRs clustered in the first cohort also tended to co-occur in the roughly 110 validation repertoires, with 94% of cluster scores above 0. A total of around 150 TCR beta chains were listed by the study as associated with cytomegalovirus. Across donors, most TCR sequences were observed very rarely, whereas some public TCRs were present in many individuals. A later analysis had no HLA typing for the validation cohort, so co-occurrence there was scored across all 130 or so repertoires. Cytomegalovirus status was reported to be diagnosed by the classifier with high specificity and sensitivity in both the original and validation cohorts.

Library generation was performed with the immunoSEQ multiplex PCR assay. Turning to the authors' computational methods: A statistical classification framework was developed to diagnose cytomegalovirus status using the catalog of TCR beta chain sequences. The clones in this table, taken by TCRdb from immuneACCESS, are in-frame only. Not every clone is retained; where verified, under half of the shortfall comes from an unresolved V gene, and the cause of the rest is unknown. The V and J calls and clone size were taken over from that table, and D and trimming were inferred from the DNA. This sample gives 200,000 or so clones in total; 70% to 90% of them show up just once. The ten largest account for 4.5% to 7% of the sample. Sample: PBMCs. This receptor was identified in a woman under 30 in good health and CMV-seronegative.

The CDR3 protein: CASSQTGVNEKLFF. The base sequence is TGTGCCAGCAGCCAGACAGGGGTTAATGAAAAACTGTTTTTT. The chain uses TRBV7-6 and TRBJ1-4; 8 bases in between match TRBD1. CDR1 and CDR2 (SGHVS, FNYEAQ) derive from the germline V gene. V is trimmed back by 5 bases and J by 4 bases, and the junction contains 3 bases that no gene match accounts for. The CDR3 runs 14 residues from the cysteine to the phenylalanine. Only the CDR3 DNA stays, 42 bases, in frame from base 1.